This T cell receptor beta chain was recovered during a study of T cell responses to AZD1222 COVID-19 vaccine. General observations from the study: Spike-specific TCR breadth and depth grew following two AZD1222 doses. Repertoires were sampled only after the peak T cell response. White British donors predominated, females outnumbered males, and clonal diversity was possibly underestimated.

V was shortened by 2 bases and J by 4 bases, with 5 bases between the two germline ends. Germline V gene data show CDR1 as SNHLY and CDR2 as FYNNEI. The length of the CDR3 is 13 residues. The assay was immunoSEQ multiplex PCR, and TCRdb's table has in-frame clones only and misses some. The sample includes tens of thousands of clones, approximately 91% of them seen just once. Details on this clone: The antigen is unknown.

The sequencing here drew on peripheral blood, taken on day 0 of AZD1222 vaccination. The receptor was isolated from an adult in good health. V is TRBV2 and J is TRBJ2-2; D is unresolved. For the CDR3, the DNA is TGTGCCAGCAGTGAACAGACCACCGGGGAGCTGTTTTTT. Amino acid sequence: CASSEQTTGELFF.